One sample yielded the 8 T cell receptor beta chains listed below, sequenced in a study of beta chain features in type 1 diabetes (dated by TCRdb to between 2017 and 2018). General conclusions and limits of the study: In all four CD4+ subsets, TCRB CDR3 length was moderately but significantly shorter in type 1 diabetes patients.

Library preparation employed the immunoSEQ multiplex PCR assay. The entire isolated RNA was reverse transcribed using the High Capacity cDNA Reverse Transcription Kit, and thus expressed TCRB transcripts were sequenced. The immuneACCESS repertoire file appears here via TCRdb, limited to in-frame rearrangements. These files lack a portion of the clones; in checked studies, under half of the deficit traces to unresolved V genes, and the cause of the others is not known. For this sample the table gives about 700,000 clones, of which around 15% were detected only once. 0.022% of the sample lies in the top ten. Antigens for these TCRs are unknown. Sequencing was performed on naive CD4+ T cells from blood. The cell subset or site label for this specimen denotes: true naive CD4+ T cells. The origin of the receptors is a man aged 18 to 35 with type 1 diabetes.

Concerning this clone itself: Other DNA sequences in this specimen translate into the identical CDR3. J is TRBJ2-7 and V is TRBV20-1; D not certain. The CDR3 runs 11 residues. Germline CDR1 reads DFQATT; CDR2 reads SNEGSKA (reference sequence). Trimming took 1 base from V and 3 from J, leaving 4 bases between them. The CDR3 loop reads CSARGLYEQYF. For the CDR3, the DNA is TGCAGTGCTAGAGGACTCTACGAGCAGTACTTC.

This clone was observed a handful of times. The V gene is TRBV7-9, the J gene TRBJ1-1; 7 bases map to TRBD1. The V gene's germline CDR1 is SEHNR and CDR2 FQNEAQ (reference sequence). CDR3 size: 14 residues. V lost 5 bases, J lost 2 bases, and 5 bases stayed unmatched. CDR3 residues: CASSTRDSNTEAFF. DNA for the CDR3: TGTGCCAGCAGCACCCGGGACAGCAACACTGAAGCTTTCTTT.

The J gene is TRBJ1-6, the V gene TRBV6-6, with unresolved D. V lost 4 bases and J 7 bases, leaving 8 bases between the germline ends. Germline V gives CDR1 MNHNY, CDR2 SVGAGI (reference sequence). CDR3 size: 13 residues. The CDR3 coding sequence is TGTGCCAGCAGTTCTACGGGGAATTCACCCCTCCACTTT. Protein sequence: CASSSTGNSPLHF.

The gene calls are TRBV18 and TRBJ2-3; D ambiguous. The V gene lost 4 bases and the J gene lost 3 bases, with 11 bases spanning the gap. CDR3 length: 14 amino acids. Germline assignment: CDR1 KGHSH and CDR2 LQKENI. The CDR3 region is CASSRTRETDTQYF. The CDR3 nucleotides read TGTGCCAGCTCACGGACCAGAGAGACAGATACGCAGTATTTT.

The table lists this clone with a count of one. The chain has TRBV28 and TRBJ2-2; D is possibly TRBD1 or TRBD2 (5 bases each). Germline V CDR1 and CDR2: MDHEN, SYDVKM. This CDR3 contains 12 residues. V was clipped by 10 bases and J by 4 bases, with 10 bases between them. The CDR3 DNA is TGTGCCACCTGGGGGAGCACCGGGGAGCTGTTTTTT. This codes for CATWGSTGELFF.

This clone has only a few counts. One end of the junction is discordant with germline, which a read error may explain. The rearrangement links TRBV7-7 to TRBJ2-7, with TRBD1 as a possible D gene (5 bases). The CDR3 covers 13 residues. Germline CDR1 is SSHAT and CDR2 is FNYEAQ (reference sequence). This chain's CDR3 is CASSQTESGEQYF. The CDR3, as DNA: TGTGCTAGCAGCCAGACAGAATCCGGCGAGCAGTACTTC. The whole variable domain, remainder taken from reference TRBV7-7 and TRBJ2-7, is GAGVSQSPRYKVTKRGQDVTLRCDPISSHATLYWYQQALGQGPEFLTYFNYEAQPDKSGLPSDRFSAERPEGSISTLTIQRTEQRDSAMYRCASSQTESGEQYFGPGTRLTVT.

This clone was observed a handful of times. This chain links TRBV4-2 with TRBJ2-3, with 8 nucleotides matching TRBD2. The CDR3 consists of 15 residues. Germline CDR1 is LGHNA and CDR2 is YNFKEQ. J gave up 6 bases and V 0 bases, and 5 bases lay outside the gene matches. Here the CDR3 DNA reads TGTGCCAGCAGCCAAGAACTAGCGGTCTGGGATACGCAGTATTTT. As protein: CASSQELAVWDTQYF.

The CDR3 coding sequence is TGCGCCAGCAGCCCGGGACTAGCGGACGAAGAGACCCAGTACTTC. Amino acids: CASSPGLADEETQYF. The chain links TRBV5-1 to TRBJ2-5; 11 nucleotides agree with TRBD2. V lost 4 bases, J lost 3 bases, and 5 bases stayed unmatched. Per germline, CDR1 SGHRS and CDR2 YFSETQ. The CDR3 spans 15 residues.